A single sample gave rise to the 28 T cell receptor beta chains below, sequenced in a study of identical twins. TCRdb analysed the 5' RACE reads with MiXCR anew, one entry per CDR3 protein. The sample shows roughly 1.6 million distinct CDR3 sequences, about 31% of them seen only once. Sequences were obtained from cord blood. The receptors were sampled from a newborn girl in good health.

This clonotype turned up a few times. The V gene is TRBV2, the J gene TRBJ2-1; a possible D gene is TRBD2 (6 bases). This CDR3 is built from 14 residues. Germline V gives CDR1 SNHLY, CDR2 FYNNEI. V was clipped by 7 bases and J by 5 bases, with 15 bases between them. This CDR3 is CASTPTTGDNEQFF. CDR3 DNA sequence: TGTGCCAGCACCCCAACGACGGGGGACAATGAGCAGTTCTTC.

CDR3 amino acids: CASRGPTSGGLEYF. CDR3 DNA sequence: TGTGCCAGCAGAGGCCCGACTAGCGGGGGGTTGGAGTACTTC. V and J are TRBV27 and TRBJ2-5, with TRBD2 matching 13 bases. CDR1 is MNHEY, CDR2 SMNVEV, per germline (reference sequence). J was trimmed by 12 bases and V by 6 bases; bases with no gene match: 10. The CDR3 has 14 residues.

This chain links TRBV7-8 with TRBJ2-7, with 11 bases identical to TRBD1. The V gene end was trimmed by 2 bases and the J gene end by 3 bases; junction bases not matched to a gene: 6. Germline V lookup: CDR1 SGHVS, CDR2 FQNEAQ. CDR3 length: 16 residues. The CDR3 sequence is CASSLPPGTGGYEQYF. CDR3 coding DNA: TGTGCCAGCAGCTTACCGCCCGGGACAGGGGGCTACGAGCAGTACTTC.

This clonotype was counted between two and nine times. This rearrangement joins TRBV2 to TRBJ1-6; a weak D match, TRBD1 (6 bases). The CDR3 runs 14 residues. Trimming removed 5 bases from V and 7 bases from J, with 12 bases in between. CDR1 and CDR2 from the germline V gene are SNHLY and FYNNEI. CDR3 residues: CASSFDRSNSPLHF. Here the CDR3 DNA reads TGTGCCAGCAGTTTCGACAGGAGCAATTCACCCCTCCACTTT.

There are a few counts of this clonotype. The chain recombines TRBV15 with TRBJ2-3; 16 bases are a match to TRBD2. Germline assignment: CDR1 LNHNV and CDR2 YYDKDF (reference sequence). The CDR3 length is 17 residues. Losses at the gene ends were 6 bases for V and 5 bases for J; bases not matched to a gene: 8. DNA for the CDR3: TGTGCCACCAGTCGGGGACTAGCGGGAGGGTTGGGAGATACGCAGTATTTT. Translating gives CATSRGLAGGLGDTQYF. Based on the CDR3 plus reference TRBV15 and TRBJ2-3, the full variable domain is DAMVIQNPRYQVTQFGKPVTLSCSQTLNHNVMYWYQQKSSQAPKLLFHYYDKDFNNEADTPDNFQSRRPNTSFCFLDIRSPGLGDTAMYLCATSRGLAGGLGDTQYFGPGTRLTVL.

This chain joins TRBV27 and TRBJ1-6, with a weak D call TRBD1 (5 bases). Germline values: CDR1 MNHEY, CDR2 SMNVEV (reference sequence). V dropped 8 bases and J dropped 6 bases, with 17 bases sitting between them. The length of the CDR3 is 15 residues. The CDR3 sequence: CASALEGLLNSPLHF. CDR3 in DNA: TGTGCCAGCGCCCTGGAGGGACTGCTTAATTCACCCCTCCACTTT.

In the case of this clonotype: With a much larger clone just one base away, this may be a read error. This chain uses TRBV28 with TRBJ2-1, with TRBD1 matching 7 bases. Trimming removed 5 bases from V and 13 bases from J; junction bases left unmatched: 14. The CDR3 contains 14 residues. The V gene's germline CDR1 is MDHEN and CDR2 SYDVKM. CDR3 sequence: CASSLTGEWETQFF. In DNA form, the CDR3 reads TGTGCCAGCAGTCTTACAGGGGAGTGGGAGACCCAGTTCTTC.

This clonotype was detected ten times or more. This rearrangement joins TRBV10-3 to TRBJ1-2; D unresolved. CDR3 length equals 12 residues. Germline CDR1 reads ENHRY; CDR2 reads SYGVKD. Trimming removed 4 bases at V and 8 bases at J, with 11 bases between. The CDR3 reads CAISAIQYGYTF. CDR3 DNA: TGTGCCATCAGTGCGATTCAGTACGGCTACACCTTC.

This clonotype has just a few counts. This rearrangement joins TRBV7-2 to TRBJ2-5; 10 nucleotides agree with TRBD2. The CDR3 has 15 amino acids. CDR1 is SGHTA and CDR2 is FQGNSA in the germline V gene. V trimming: 7 bases; J trimming: 5 bases; junction bases outside the gene matches: 10. In DNA form, the CDR3 reads TGTGCCAGCATCGCCAGCGGGGGGGCATGGGAGACCCAGTACTTC. Translating gives CASIASGGAWETQYF.

This clonotype was detected ten times or more. The chain couples TRBV29-1 to TRBJ2-7, with D perhaps TRBD2 (6 bases). The CDR3 extends over 13 amino acids. Trimming took 1 base from V and 3 from J, leaving 10 bases between them. Germline loops: CDR1 SQVTM, CDR2 ANQGSEA. CDR3 DNA sequence: TGCAGCGTTGAAGGGGGGGATTTCTACGAGCAGTACTTC. Translation: CSVEGGDFYEQYF.

This clonotype was found a few times. The chain uses TRBV7-2 and TRBJ2-7; 8 bases align to TRBD2. Germline assignment: CDR1 SGHTA and CDR2 FQGNSA. V lost 5 bases, J lost 3 bases, and 9 bases stayed unmatched. The CDR3 is 15 amino acids. CDR3 amino acids: CASSPQRSGSYEQYF. The CDR3 DNA reads as TGTGCCAGCAGCCCCCAACGAAGCGGGAGCTACGAGCAGTACTTC.

The chain uses TRBV5-1 and TRBJ2-3; D gene uncertain. This CDR3 is built from 13 residues. Trimming removed 3 bases from V and 4 bases from J, with 9 bases in between. Per the germline V gene, CDR1 is SGHRS and CDR2 is YFSETQ. CDR3 nucleotides: TGCGCCAGCAGCTGGCGGACGGCAGATACGCAGTATTTT. This encodes CASSWRTADTQYF.

This clonotype was counted only a few times. V usage is TRBV2 and J usage is TRBJ1-2; unclear D gene. V was clipped by 4 bases and J by 7 bases, with 10 bases between them. This CDR3 has 12 residues. Germline V gene lookup returns CDR1 SNHLY and CDR2 FYNNEI. The CDR3 nucleotides are TGTGCCAGCAGTGTAGGGCCAAGTGGCTACACCTTC. Encoded protein: CASSVGPSGYTF.

This clonotype occurred once. This sequence joins TRBV27 and TRBJ1-5; D gene unclear. The CDR3 spans 18 residues. CDR1 is MNHEY, CDR2 SMNVEV, per germline (reference sequence). Trimming pared 5 bases from V and 3 bases from J, leaving 23 bases between. CDR3 sequence reads: CASSPASAMAYINQPQHF. The CDR3 region has the DNA TGTGCCAGCAGTCCCGCCTCGGCAATGGCGTATATCAATCAGCCCCAGCATTTT.

As for this clonotype: At one end the junction does not follow the germline gene, possibly because of a read error. This chain uses TRBV7-9 with TRBJ2-1; a possible D gene is TRBD2 (6 bases). The CDR3 is 16 amino acids. Looked up from germline, CDR1 is SEHNR and CDR2 is FQNEAQ (reference sequence). The CDR3 DNA sequence: TGTGCAAGCAGGCGGAAAATAACTGCGGGATCGCATGAGCAGTTCTTC. It codes for CASRRKITAGSHEQFF.

This clonotype showed up just once. The junction departs from germline at one end; a sequencing error may be responsible. The chain recombines TRBV11-1 with TRBJ2-4, with a possible D match to TRBD2 (6 bases). In germline, CDR1 is SGHAT, CDR2 FQDESV (reference sequence). This CDR3 comprises 16 residues. The CDR3, as DNA: TGTGCCAGCAGCTCCATCCGGGGGTTAGCCAAAAACATTCGGTACTTC. Its protein is CASSSIRGLAKNIRYF.

The chain links TRBV11-2 to TRBJ2-5, with D tentatively TRBD1 or TRBD2 (5 bases each). The length of the CDR3 is 15 residues. Germline V lookup: CDR1 SGHAT, CDR2 FQNNGV. Trimming cost V 0 bases and J 1 base, with 9 bases left between them. The CDR3 reads CASSLDIGAQETQYF. CDR3 nucleotides: TGTGCCAGCAGCTTAGACATCGGGGCCCAAGAGACCCAGTACTTC.

This clonotype has a single count. This sequence may be a read error, since a much larger clone differs from it by one base. The V call is TRBV15, the J call TRBJ2-3; D might be TRBD1 (5 bases). The CDR3 loop spans 14 amino acids. Deletions cut 1 base from V and 2 bases from J, with 7 bases between. CDR1 is LNHNV and CDR2 is YYDKDF in the germline V gene (reference sequence). The CDR3: CATSRGRVTDTQYF. The CDR3 coding sequence is TGTGCCACCAGCAGAGGCAGGGTCACAGATACGCAGTATTTT.

This clonotype was observed a handful of times. This rearrangement joins TRBV29-1 to TRBJ2-3; D gene uncertain. This CDR3 is built from 14 residues. V dropped 1 base and J dropped 0 bases, with 8 bases sitting between them. From germline, CDR1 is SQVTM and CDR2 ANQGSEA. The CDR3: CSVEGYGSTDTQYF. The CDR3, as DNA: TGCAGCGTTGAAGGGTACGGTAGCACAGATACGCAGTATTTT.

As regards this clonotype: A clone one base away is much larger, so this may be a read error. This rearrangement joins TRBV28 to TRBJ2-7; weak D call: TRBD2 (6 bases). CDR3 length: 12 residues. Trimming shortened V by 7 bases and J by 7 bases, and 14 bases separated the two germline ends. Germline V gives CDR1 MDHEN, CDR2 SYDVKM. CDR3 residues: CASTPEGREQYF. CDR3 nucleotide sequence: TGTGCCAGCACTCCGGAGGGCCGTGAGCAGTACTTC.

The genes are TRBV27 and TRBJ2-2; D remains ambiguous. The V end was cut by 5 bases, the J end by 0 bases, with 13 bases between. The CDR3 is 16 amino acids. Germline-derived CDR1 and CDR2 are MNHEY and SMNVEV (reference sequence). CDR3 loop: CASSLTGLPNTGELFF. In nucleotides, the CDR3 is TGTGCCAGCAGTCTAACGGGTTTACCGAACACCGGGGAGCTGTTTTTT.

This clonotype occurred once. The chain employs TRBV4-2 and TRBJ1-5; D is uncertain. The V end was cut by 1 base, the J end by 5 bases, with 18 bases between. The germline CDR1 and CDR2 sequences are LGHNA and YNFKEQ. CDR3 length equals 17 residues. For the CDR3, the DNA is TGTGCCAGCAGCCAAGGAAGATCTTCGGCAGGCGATCAGCCCCAGCATTTT. This translates into CASSQGRSSAGDQPQHF.

This CDR3 is CSATWDRTYEQYF. DNA for the CDR3: TGCAGTGCTACGTGGGACAGGACCTACGAGCAGTACTTC. The rearrangement joins TRBV20-1 to TRBJ2-5, with 8 bases identical to TRBD1. The DNA end lines up better with TRBJ2-7; the J call may be wrong. The CDR3 covers 13 residues. Germline V gives CDR1 DFQATT, CDR2 SNEGSKA (reference sequence).

The table lists this clonotype with a count of one. The chain combines TRBV27 with TRBJ2-1, with D hard to call. V lost 4 bases and J lost 13, with 20 bases in between. The germline V gene encodes CDR1 MNHEY and CDR2 SMNVEV (reference sequence). The CDR3 is 14 amino acids. The CDR3 spells CASSYSQTSYEQFF. For the CDR3, the DNA is TGTGCCAGCAGTTACAGCCAAACAAGCTACGAACAGTTCTTC.

This clonotype was recorded a few times. V gene TRBV12-3 or TRBV12-4 combines with J gene TRBJ2-1, with D hard to call. V gave up 3 bases and J gave up 8 bases, with 17 bases separating them. This CDR3 region has 15 residues. CDR3 protein: CASSFVVDESDEQFF. The CDR3 DNA reads TGTGCCAGCAGTTTTGTGGTTGACGAGAGCGATGAGCAGTTCTTC.

This clonotype was detected a few times. The J gene is TRBJ1-2, the V gene TRBV29-1; 10 bases agree with TRBD1. Germline V gene data show CDR1 as SQVTM and CDR2 as ANQGSEA. This CDR3 has 12 residues. With V trimmed by 4 bases and J by 6 bases, 2 bases remained unmatched. CDR3 loop: CSVGGQGNGYTF. Here the CDR3 DNA reads TGCAGCGTTGGGGGACAGGGGAATGGCTACACCTTC.

V usage is TRBV20-1 and J usage is TRBJ2-2, with 8 bases lining up with TRBD2. V gave up 7 bases and J gave up 0 bases; unmatched junction bases: 10. CDR3 length equals 16 residues. The germline V gene has CDR1 DFQATT and CDR2 SNEGSKA (reference sequence). The CDR3 region has the DNA TGCAGTGTTCTCTCCCCGGGACTAGCGAACACCGGGGAGCTGTTTTTT. Amino acid sequence: CSVLSPGLANTGELFF.

This clonotype has only a few counts. The chain employs TRBV20-1 and TRBJ1-6; a weak D match, TRBD1 (5 bases). The CDR3 has 15 amino acids. The V end was cut by 1 base, the J end by 1 base, with 8 bases between. Looked up from germline, CDR1 is DFQATT and CDR2 is SNEGSKA (reference sequence). The CDR3 coding sequence is TGCAGTGCTAGAGGACAGTTTTCCTATAATTCACCCCTCCACTTT. Amino acids: CSARGQFSYNSPLHF.